This T cell receptor beta chain was captured by sequencing in a study of response to subunit inactivated influenza vaccine. Study-wide points: With each seasonal influenza vaccination, the authors suggested, few new T cells are recruited.

Of note for this clonotype: Antigen specificity is unknown.

The CDR3 spans 14 residues. Per the germline V gene, CDR1 is DFQATT and CDR2 is SNEGSKA (reference sequence). The V and J ends lost 3 bases and 2 bases respectively, with 14 bases between them. TCRdb re-called the RT-PCR reads with MiXCR, one entry per CDR3 protein. The data show 560,000 or so distinct CDR3 sequences, approximately 7.6% seen once. The rearrangement links TRBV20-1 to TRBJ2-7; D unresolved. The sequences come from PBMCs from blood, collected around 25 months after vaccination. This TCR was recovered from a man aged 45 to 70 who received an inactivated influenza vaccine. CDR3 bases: TGCAGTGCTAGTATTCAGTCAGGACCCTACGAGCAGTACTTC. This codes for CSASIQSGPYEQYF.